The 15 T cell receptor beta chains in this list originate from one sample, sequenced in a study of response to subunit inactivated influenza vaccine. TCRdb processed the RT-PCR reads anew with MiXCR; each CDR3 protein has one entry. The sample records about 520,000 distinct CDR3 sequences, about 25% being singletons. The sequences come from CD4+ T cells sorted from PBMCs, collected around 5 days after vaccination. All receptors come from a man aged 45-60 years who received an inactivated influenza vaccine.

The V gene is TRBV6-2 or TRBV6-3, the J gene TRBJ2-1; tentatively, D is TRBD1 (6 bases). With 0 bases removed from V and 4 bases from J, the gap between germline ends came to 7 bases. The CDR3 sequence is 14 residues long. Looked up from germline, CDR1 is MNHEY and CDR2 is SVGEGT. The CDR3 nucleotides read TGTGCCAGCAGTTACTCGAGGGGGTACAATGAGCAGTTCTTC. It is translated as CASSYSRGYNEQFF.

The CDR3 coding sequence is TGTGCCACCAGCAGAGACGGTGGATTTAGCAATCAGCCCCAGCATTTT. The encoded protein is CATSRDGGFSNQPQHF. This sequence joins TRBV15 and TRBJ1-5; D gene ambiguous. From germline, CDR1 is LNHNV and CDR2 YYDKDF (reference sequence). V dropped 0 bases and J dropped 0 bases, with 9 bases sitting between them. CDR3 length: 16 amino acids.

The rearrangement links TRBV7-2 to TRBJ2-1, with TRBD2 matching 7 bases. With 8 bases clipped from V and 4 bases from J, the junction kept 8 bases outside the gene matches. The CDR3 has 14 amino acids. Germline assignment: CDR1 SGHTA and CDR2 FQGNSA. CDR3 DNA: TGTGCCAGCGGTCGCGGGGGAGGTTACAATGAGCAGTTCTTC. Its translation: CASGRGGGYNEQFF.

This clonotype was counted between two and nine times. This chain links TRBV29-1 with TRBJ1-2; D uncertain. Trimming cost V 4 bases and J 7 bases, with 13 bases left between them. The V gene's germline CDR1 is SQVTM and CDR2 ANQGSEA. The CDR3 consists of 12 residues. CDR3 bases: TGCAGCGTTGGAGAGAGGGTTGGTGGCTACACCTTC. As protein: CSVGERVGGYTF.

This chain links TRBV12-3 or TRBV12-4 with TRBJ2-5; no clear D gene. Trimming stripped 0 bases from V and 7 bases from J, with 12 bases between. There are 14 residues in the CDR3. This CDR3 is CASSLAILGGTQYF. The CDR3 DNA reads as TGTGCCAGCAGTTTAGCCATACTTGGCGGGACCCAGTACTTC.

The CDR3 DNA reads as TGTGCCAGCAGTTGGGCGGGGGCGGGCACAGATACGCAGTATTTT. Residues: CASSWAGAGTDTQYF. The chain links TRBV12-3 or TRBV12-4 to TRBJ2-3, with D perhaps TRBD2 (7 bases). V was trimmed by 4 bases and J by 1 base, leaving 12 bases between them. The CDR3 extends over 15 amino acids.

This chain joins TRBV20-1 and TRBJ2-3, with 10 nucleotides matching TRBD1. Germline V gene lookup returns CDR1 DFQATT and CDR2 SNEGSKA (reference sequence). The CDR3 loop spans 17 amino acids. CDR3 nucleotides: TGCTGCGCTAGAGATCCGACGAGACAGGGGGCGCGAGATACGCAGTATTTT. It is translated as CCARDPTRQGARDTQYF.

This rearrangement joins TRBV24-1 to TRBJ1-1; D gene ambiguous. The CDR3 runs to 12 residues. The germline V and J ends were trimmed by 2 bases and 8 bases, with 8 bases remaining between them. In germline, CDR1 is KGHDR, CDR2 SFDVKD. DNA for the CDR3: TGTGCCACCAGTGATTATGAAGGGGAAGCTTTCTTT. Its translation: CATSDYEGEAFF.

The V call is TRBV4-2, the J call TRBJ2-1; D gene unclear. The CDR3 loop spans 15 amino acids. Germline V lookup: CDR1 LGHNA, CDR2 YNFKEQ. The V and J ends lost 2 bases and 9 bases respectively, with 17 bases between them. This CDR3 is CASSQYLAADPEQFF. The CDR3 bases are TGTGCCAGCAGCCAATATCTGGCAGCCGATCCTGAGCAGTTCTTC.

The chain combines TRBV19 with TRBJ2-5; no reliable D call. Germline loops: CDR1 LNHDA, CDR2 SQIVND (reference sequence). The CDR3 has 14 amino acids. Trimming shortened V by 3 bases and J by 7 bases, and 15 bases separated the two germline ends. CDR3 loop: CASSIRLLDGTQYF. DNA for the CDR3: TGTGCCAGTAGTATTCGGCTCCTGGATGGGACCCAGTACTTC.

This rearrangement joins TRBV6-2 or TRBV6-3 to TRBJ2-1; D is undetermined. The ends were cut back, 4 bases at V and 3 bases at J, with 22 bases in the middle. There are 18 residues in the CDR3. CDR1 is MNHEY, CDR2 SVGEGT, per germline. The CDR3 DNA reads TGTGCCAGCAGTTTAACATCCCTCCCGGACGTAGGCTACAATGAGCAGTTCTTC. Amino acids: CASSLTSLPDVGYNEQFF.

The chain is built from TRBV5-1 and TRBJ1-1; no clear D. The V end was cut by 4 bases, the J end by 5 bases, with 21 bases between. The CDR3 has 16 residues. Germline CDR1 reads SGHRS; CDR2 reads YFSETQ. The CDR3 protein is CASSPTRDTRGTEAFF. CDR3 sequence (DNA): TGCGCCAGCAGCCCCACCCGCGACACACGCGGTACTGAAGCTTTCTTT.

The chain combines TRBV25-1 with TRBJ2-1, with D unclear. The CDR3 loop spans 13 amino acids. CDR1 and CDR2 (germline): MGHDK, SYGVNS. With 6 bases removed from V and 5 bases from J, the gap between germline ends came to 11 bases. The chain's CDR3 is CASSRVGNNEQFF. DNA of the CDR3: TGTGCCAGCAGCCGTGTAGGAAACAATGAGCAGTTCTTC.

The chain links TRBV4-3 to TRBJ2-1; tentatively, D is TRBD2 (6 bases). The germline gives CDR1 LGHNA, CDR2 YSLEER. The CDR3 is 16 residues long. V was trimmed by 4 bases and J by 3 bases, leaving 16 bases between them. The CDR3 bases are TGCGCCAGCAGCCCGTACGGAGGGCCCCTCTACAATGAGCAGTTCTTC. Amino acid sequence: CASSPYGGPLYNEQFF.

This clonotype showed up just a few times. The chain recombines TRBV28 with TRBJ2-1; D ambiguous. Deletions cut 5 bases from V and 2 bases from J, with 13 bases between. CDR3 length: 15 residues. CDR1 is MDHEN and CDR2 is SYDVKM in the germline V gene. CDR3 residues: CASSPDSRPYNEQFF. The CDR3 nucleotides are TGTGCCAGCAGTCCCGACTCTCGCCCCTACAATGAGCAGTTCTTC.